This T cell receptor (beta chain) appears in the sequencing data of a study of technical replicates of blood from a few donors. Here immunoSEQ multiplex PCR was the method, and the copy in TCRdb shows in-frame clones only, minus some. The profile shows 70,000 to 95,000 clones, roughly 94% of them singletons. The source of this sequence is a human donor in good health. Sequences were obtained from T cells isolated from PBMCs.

CDR3 residues: CASSFYSMYTGELFF. CDR3 nucleotides: TGTGCCAGCAGCTTCTACAGCATGTACACCGGGGAGCTGTTTTTT. The chain carries TRBV7-9 and TRBJ2-2, with unresolved D. The germline gives CDR1 SEHNR, CDR2 FQNEAQ (reference sequence). Trimming removed 3 bases at V and 3 bases at J, with 11 bases between. This CDR3 is built from 15 residues.